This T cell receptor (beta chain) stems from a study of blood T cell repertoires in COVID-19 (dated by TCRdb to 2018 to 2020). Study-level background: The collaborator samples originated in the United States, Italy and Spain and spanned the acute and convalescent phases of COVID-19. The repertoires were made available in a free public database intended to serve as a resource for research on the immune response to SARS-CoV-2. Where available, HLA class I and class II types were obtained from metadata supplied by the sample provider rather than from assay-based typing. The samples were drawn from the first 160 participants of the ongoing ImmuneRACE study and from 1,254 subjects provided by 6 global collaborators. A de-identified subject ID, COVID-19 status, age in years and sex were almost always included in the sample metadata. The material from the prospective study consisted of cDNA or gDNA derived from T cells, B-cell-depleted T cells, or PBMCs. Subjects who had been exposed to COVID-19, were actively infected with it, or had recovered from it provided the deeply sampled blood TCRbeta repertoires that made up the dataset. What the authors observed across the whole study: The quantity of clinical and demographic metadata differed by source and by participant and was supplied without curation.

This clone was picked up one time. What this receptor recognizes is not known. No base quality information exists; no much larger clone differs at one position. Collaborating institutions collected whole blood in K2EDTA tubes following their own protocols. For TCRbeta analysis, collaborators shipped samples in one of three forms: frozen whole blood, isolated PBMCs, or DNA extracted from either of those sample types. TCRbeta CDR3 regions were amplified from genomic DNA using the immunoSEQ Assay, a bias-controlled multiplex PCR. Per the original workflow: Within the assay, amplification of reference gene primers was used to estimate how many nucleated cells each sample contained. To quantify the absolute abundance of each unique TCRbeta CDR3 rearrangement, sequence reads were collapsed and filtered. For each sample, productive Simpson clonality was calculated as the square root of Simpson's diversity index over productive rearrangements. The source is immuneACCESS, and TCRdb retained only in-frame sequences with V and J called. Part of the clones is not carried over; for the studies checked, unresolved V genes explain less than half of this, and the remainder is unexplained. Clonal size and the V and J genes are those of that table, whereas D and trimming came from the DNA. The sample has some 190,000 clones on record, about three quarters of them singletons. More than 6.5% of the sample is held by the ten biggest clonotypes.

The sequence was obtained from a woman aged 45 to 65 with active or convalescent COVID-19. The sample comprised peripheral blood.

The sequenced DNA is TGTGCCAGCAGCTTAGCGCATGAGGGCGGTTCCTACGAGCAGTACTTC. Protein translation: CASSLAHEGGSYEQYF. The sequence joins TRBV7-2 to TRBJ2-7, with TRBD2 tentatively as D gene (5 bases match). Based on the germline V gene, the CDR1 and CDR2 sequences are SGHTA and FQGNSA. The V and J ends are trimmed by 0 bases and 1 base, leaving 13 bases between them. The CDR3 covers 16 residues, taking in both the cysteine and the phenylalanine. Only CDR3 DNA remains: 48 bases, in frame from the first base. With the rest looked up from the reference TRBV7-2 and TRBJ2-7 genes rather than sequenced, the full variable domain is GAGVSQSPSNKVTEKGKDVELRCDPISGHTALYWYRQSLGQGLEFLIYFQGNSAPDKSGLPSDRFSAERTGGSVSTLTIQRTQQEDSAVYLCASSLAHEGGSYEQYFGPGTRLTVT.